Here is one T cell receptor beta chain with its context. Its antigen remains unknown. At one end the junction does not follow the germline gene, possibly because of a read error. The data originate from a study of cytomegalovirus exposure and HLA in healthy donors. Germline V CDR1 and CDR2: SEHNR, FQNEAQ (reference sequence). This CDR3 region has 14 residues. This PCR relied on a set of 60 Vbeta primers and 13 Jbeta primers. The protocol was immunoSEQ multiplex PCR, while the TCRdb copy is restricted to in-frame clones and leaves out a portion. The sample lists some 140,000 clones, 75% to 90% occurring once. Study findings and constraints: No immune exposure information besides CMV serostatus was available. Several of the most significant clusters were apparently associated with common viral pathogens in a later analysis. The authors later found most CMV-associated TCR beta chains appeared HLA-restricted. Likely technical artifact: a cluster of highly shared sequence variants.

This receptor was taken from a woman under 40 in good health and CMV-seropositive. The sample taken for sequencing was PBMCs. The gene calls are TRBV7-9 and TRBJ1-1; D not certain. CDR3 sequence: CSSSPLDGPTEAFF. As DNA, the CDR3 is TGTTCCAGCAGCCCACTAGACGGCCCGACTGAAGCTTTCTTT.